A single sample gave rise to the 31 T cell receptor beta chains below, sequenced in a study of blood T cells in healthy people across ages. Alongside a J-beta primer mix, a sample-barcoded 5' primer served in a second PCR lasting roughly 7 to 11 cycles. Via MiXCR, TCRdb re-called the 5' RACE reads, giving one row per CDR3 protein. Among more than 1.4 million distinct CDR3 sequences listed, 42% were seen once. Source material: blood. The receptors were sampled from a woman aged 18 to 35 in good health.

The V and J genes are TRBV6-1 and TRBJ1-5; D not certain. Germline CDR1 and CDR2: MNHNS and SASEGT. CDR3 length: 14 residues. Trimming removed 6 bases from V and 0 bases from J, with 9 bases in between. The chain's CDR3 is CASRIDFSNQPQHF. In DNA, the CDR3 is TGTGCCAGCAGGATCGACTTTAGCAATCAGCCCCAGCATTTT.

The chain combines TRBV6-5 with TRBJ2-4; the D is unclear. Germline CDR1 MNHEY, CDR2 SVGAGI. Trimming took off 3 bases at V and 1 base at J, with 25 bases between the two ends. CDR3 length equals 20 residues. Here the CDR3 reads CASSYRNAGRVGSAKNIQYF. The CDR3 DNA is TGTGCCAGCAGTTATAGGAACGCCGGTAGGGTGGGTAGTGCCAAAAACATTCAGTACTTC.

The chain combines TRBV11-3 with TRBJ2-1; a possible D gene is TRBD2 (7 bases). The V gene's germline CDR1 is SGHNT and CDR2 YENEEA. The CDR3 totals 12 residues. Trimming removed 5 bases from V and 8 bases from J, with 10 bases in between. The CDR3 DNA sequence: TGTGCCAGCAGCGGGGGGGCCGATGAGCAGTTCTTC. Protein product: CASSGGADEQFF.

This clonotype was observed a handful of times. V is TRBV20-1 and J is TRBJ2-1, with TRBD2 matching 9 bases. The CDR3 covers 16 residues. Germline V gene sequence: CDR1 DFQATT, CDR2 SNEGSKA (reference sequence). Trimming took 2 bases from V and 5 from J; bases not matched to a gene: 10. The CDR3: CSARTQRGAQHNEQFF. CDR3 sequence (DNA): TGCAGTGCTAGAACCCAGCGGGGGGCTCAACACAATGAGCAGTTCTTC.

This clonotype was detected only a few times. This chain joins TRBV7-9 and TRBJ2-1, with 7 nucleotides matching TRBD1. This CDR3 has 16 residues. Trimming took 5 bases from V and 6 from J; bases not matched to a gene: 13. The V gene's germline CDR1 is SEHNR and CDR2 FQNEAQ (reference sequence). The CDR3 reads CASSRKGAGVINEQFF. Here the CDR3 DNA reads TGTGCCAGCAGCCGGAAGGGGGCCGGGGTAATCAATGAGCAGTTCTTC.

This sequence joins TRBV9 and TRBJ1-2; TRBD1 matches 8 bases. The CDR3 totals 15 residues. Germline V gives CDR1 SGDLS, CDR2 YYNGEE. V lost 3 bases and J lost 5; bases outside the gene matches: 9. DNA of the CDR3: TGTGCCAGCAGCGGGAGACAGGGGACGTCTTATGGCTACACCTTC. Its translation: CASSGRQGTSYGYTF.

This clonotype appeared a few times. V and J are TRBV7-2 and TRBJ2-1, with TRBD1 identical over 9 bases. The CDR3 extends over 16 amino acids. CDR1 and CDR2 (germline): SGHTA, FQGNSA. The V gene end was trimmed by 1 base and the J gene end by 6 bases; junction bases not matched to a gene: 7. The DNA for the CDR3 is TGTGCCAGCAGCTTAGTAGTGGGACAGGGATTCAATGAGCAGTTCTTC. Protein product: CASSLVVGQGFNEQFF.

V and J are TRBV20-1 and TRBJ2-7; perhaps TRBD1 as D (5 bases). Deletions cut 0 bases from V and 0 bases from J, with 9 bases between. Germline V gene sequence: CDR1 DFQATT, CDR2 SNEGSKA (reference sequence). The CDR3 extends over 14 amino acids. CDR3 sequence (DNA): TGCAGTGCTAGAGATCAGGGATACTCCTACGAGCAGTACTTC. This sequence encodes CSARDQGYSYEQYF.

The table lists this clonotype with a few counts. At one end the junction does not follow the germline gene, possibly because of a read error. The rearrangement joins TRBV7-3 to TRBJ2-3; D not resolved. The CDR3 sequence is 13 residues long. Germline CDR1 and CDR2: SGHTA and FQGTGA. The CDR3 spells CASSSLGTDTRYF. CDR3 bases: TGTGCCAGCAGCTCCCTGGGCACAGATACGCGGTATTTT.

CDR3 coding DNA: TGTGCCAGCAGCTTAGGGGGGACAGGATACTTAGCATATGGCTACACCTTC. Translating it yields CASSLGGTGYLAYGYTF. This chain connects TRBV7-9 to TRBJ1-2, with 8 positions matching TRBD1. With V trimmed by 1 base and J by 5 bases, 12 bases remained unmatched. The germline V gene has CDR1 SEHNR and CDR2 FQNEAQ (reference sequence). CDR3 length: 17 residues.

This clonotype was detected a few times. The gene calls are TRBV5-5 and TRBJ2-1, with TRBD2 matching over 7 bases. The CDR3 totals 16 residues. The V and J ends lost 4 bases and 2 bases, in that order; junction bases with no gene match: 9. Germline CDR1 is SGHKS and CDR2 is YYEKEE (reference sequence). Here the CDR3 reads CASSPDGGGTYNEQFF. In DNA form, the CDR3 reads TGTGCCAGCAGCCCCGACGGCGGGGGAACCTACAATGAGCAGTTCTTC.

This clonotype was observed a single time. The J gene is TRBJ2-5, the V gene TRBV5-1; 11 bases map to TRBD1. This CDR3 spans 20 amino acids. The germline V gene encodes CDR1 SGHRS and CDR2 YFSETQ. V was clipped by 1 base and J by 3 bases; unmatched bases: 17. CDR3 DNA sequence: TGCGCCAGCAGCTTGCTGGGCGGACAGGGGGCGCCACAAGCCGAAGAGACCCAGTACTTC. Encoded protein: CASSLLGGQGAPQAEETQYF.

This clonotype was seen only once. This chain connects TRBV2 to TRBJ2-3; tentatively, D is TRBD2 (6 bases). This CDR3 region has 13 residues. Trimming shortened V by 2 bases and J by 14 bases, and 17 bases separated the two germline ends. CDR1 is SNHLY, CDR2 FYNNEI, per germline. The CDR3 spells CASSENVGGYRYF. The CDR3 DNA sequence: TGTGCCAGCAGTGAAAACGTTGGAGGGTATAGGTATTTT.

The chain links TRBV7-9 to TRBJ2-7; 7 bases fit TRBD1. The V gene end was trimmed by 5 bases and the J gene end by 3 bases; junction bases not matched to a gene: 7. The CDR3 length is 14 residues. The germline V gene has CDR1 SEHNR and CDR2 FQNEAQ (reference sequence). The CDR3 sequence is CASSALDRVYEQYF. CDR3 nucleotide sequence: TGTGCCAGCAGCGCTCTTGACAGGGTCTACGAGCAGTACTTC. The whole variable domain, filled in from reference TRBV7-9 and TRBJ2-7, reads DTGVSQNPRHKITKRGQNVTFRCDPISEHNRLYWYRQTLGQGPEFLTYFQNEAQLEKSRLLSDRFSAERPKGSFSTLEIQRTEQGDSAMYLCASSALDRVYEQYFGPGTRLTVT.

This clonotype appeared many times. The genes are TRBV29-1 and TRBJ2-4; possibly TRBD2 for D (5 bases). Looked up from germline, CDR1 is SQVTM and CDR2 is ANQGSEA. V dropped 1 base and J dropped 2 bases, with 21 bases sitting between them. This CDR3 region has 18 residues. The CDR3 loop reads CSVEVTRTPRLTKNIQYF. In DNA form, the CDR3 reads TGCAGCGTTGAAGTCACTAGGACTCCTCGGTTGACCAAAAACATTCAGTACTTC.

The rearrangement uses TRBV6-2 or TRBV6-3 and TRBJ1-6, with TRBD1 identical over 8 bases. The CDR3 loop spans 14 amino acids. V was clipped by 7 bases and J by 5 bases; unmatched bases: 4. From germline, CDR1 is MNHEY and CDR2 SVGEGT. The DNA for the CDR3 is TGTGCCAGCACCACAGGGGGGGATAATTCACCCCTCCACTTT. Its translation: CASTTGGDNSPLHF.

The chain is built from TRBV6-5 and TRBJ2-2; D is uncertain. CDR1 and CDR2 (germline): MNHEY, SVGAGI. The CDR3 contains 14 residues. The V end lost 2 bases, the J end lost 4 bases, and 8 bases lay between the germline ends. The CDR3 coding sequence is TGTGCCAGCAGTTACGCGACCCGCACCGGGGAGCTGTTTTTT. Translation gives CASSYATRTGELFF.

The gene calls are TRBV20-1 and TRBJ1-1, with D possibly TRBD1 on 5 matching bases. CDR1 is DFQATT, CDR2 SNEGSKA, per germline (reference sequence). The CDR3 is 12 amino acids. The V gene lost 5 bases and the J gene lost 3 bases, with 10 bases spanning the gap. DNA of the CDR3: TGCAGTGCTGCCCAAGGGGACACTGAAGCTTTCTTT. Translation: CSAAQGDTEAFF.

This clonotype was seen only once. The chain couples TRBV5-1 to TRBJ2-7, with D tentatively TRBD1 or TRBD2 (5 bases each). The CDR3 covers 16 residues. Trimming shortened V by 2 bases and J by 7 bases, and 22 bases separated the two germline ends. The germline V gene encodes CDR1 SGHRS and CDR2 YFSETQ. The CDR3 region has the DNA TGCGCCAGCAGCTTCCGGGACCCAAAGCTGGGAAATGAGCAGTACTTC. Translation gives CASSFRDPKLGNEQYF.

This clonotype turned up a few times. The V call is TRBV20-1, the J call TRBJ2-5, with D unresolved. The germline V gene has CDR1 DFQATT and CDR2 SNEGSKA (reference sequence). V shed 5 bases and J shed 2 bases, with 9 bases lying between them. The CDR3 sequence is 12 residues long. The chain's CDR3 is CSADGRQETQYF. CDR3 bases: TGCAGTGCTGACGGACGGCAAGAGACCCAGTACTTC.

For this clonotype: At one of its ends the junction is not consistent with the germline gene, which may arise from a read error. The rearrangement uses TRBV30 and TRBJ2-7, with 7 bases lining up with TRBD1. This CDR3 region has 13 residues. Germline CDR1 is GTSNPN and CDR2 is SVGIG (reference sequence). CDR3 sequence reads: CARSVQGTYEQYF. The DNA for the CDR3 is TGTGCCCGGAGTGTACAGGGGACCTACGAGCAGTACTTC.

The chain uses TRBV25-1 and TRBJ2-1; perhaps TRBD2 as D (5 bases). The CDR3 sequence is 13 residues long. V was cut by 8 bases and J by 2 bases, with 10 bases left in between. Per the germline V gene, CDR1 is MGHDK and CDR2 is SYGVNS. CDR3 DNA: TGTGCCAGCGGAGGAAAAGCCTACAATGAGCAGTTCTTC. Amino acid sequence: CASGGKAYNEQFF.

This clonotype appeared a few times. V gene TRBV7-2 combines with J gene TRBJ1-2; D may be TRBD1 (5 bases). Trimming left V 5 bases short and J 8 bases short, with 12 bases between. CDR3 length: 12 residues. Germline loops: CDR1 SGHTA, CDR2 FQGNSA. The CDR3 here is CASSPGTQGYTF. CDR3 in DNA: TGTGCCAGCAGCCCAGGGACCCAAGGCTACACCTTC.

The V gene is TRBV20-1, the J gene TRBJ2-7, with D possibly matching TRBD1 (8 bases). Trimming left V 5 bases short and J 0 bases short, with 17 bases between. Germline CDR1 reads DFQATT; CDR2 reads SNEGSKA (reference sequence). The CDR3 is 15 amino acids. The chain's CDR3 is CSAPGQGLRSYEQYF. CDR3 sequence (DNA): TGCAGTGCTCCAGGACAGGGACTACGCTCCTACGAGCAGTACTTC.

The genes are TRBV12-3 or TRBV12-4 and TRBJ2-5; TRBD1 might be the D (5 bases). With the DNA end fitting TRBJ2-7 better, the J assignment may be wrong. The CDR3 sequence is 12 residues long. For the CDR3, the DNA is TGTGCCAGCAGCATCAGGGAAGCCGAGCAGTACTTC. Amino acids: CASSIREAEQYF.

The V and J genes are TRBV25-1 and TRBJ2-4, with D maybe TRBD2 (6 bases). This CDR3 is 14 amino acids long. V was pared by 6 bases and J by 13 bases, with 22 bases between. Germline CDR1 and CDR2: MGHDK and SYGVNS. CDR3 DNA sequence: TGTGCCAGCAGCGCCCGGGGGACCAGTGGGGAGCAGTACTTC. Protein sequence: CASSARGTSGEQYF.

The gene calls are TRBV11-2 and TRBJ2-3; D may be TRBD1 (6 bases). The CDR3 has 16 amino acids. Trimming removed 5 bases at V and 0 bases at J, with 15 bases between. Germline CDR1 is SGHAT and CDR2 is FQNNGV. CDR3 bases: TGTGCCAGCAGCCATTCCAGGGGTTCCAGCACAGATACGCAGTATTTT. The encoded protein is CASSHSRGSSTDTQYF.

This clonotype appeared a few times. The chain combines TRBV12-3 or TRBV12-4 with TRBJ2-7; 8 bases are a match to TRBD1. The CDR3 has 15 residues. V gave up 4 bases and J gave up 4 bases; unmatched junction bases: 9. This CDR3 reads CASSSPGTGKYEQYF. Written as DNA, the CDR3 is TGTGCCAGCAGTTCCCCCGGGACAGGAAAATACGAGCAGTACTTC.

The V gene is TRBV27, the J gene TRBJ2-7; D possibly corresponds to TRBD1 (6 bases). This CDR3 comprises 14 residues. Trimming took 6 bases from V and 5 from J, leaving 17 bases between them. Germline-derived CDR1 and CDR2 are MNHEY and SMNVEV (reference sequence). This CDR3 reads CASSKNRDPNEQYF. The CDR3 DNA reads TGTGCCAGCAGCAAAAACAGGGACCCCAACGAGCAGTACTTC.

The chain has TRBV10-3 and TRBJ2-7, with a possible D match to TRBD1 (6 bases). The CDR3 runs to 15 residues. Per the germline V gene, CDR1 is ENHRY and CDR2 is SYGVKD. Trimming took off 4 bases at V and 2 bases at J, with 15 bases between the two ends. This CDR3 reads CAISGRRAGAYEQYF. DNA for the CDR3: TGTGCCATCAGTGGCCGAAGGGCAGGGGCCTACGAGCAGTACTTC.

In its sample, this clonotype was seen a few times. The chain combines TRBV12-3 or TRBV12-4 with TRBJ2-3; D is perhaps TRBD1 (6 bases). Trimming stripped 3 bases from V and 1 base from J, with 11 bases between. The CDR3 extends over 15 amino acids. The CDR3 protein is CASSFSGAGTDTQYF. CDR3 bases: TGTGCCAGCAGTTTCTCAGGGGCAGGCACAGATACGCAGTATTTT.